The rows below give T cell receptor beta chains drawn from one sample of a study of blood T cells in healthy people across ages. TCRdb re-analysed the 5' RACE reads in MiXCR, keeping a single row per CDR3 protein. Here the sample spans around 1,100,000 distinct CDR3 sequences, under 40% being singletons. Sequenced sample: blood. The receptors were sampled from a man younger than 35 in good health. Each CDR3 is given with its conserved first and last residue. The D gene is left open where the match is weak. Clone size is not always given. Where it is, it says once, few, many or a class for expanded clones.

size	J	V	D	CDR3	DNA
NA	TRBJ1-4	TRBV12-3/TRBV12-4	TRBD1	CASSLEGAKGKLFF	TGTGCCAGCAGTTTGGAGGGGGCGAAGGGAAAACTGTTTTTT
NA	TRBJ2-3	TRBV6-2/TRBV6-3	NA	CASSFPGLISTDTQYF	TGTGCCAGCAGTTTTCCAGGACTAATTAGCACAGATACGCAGTATTTT
few	TRBJ1-1	TRBV3-1	NA	CASSQLGGGGTEAFF	TGTGCCAGCAGCCAATTGGGAGGGGGGGGAACTGAAGCTTTCTTT
NA	TRBJ1-2	TRBV10-3	TRBD1	CAISESSRSRQGHGYTF	TGTGCCATCAGTGAGTCTTCCCGCAGCCGACAGGGGCATGGCTACACCTTC
few	TRBJ1-6	TRBV12-3/TRBV12-4	NA	CASSPTRNSPLHF	TGTGCCAGCAGTCCCACTCGTAATTCACCCCTCCACTTT
NA	TRBJ1-1	TRBV6-2/TRBV6-3	NA	CASSWDPGGGTEAFF	TGTGCCAGCAGTTGGGACCCGGGCGGGGGCACTGAAGCTTTCTTT
few	TRBJ1-5	TRBV6-6	NA	CASSYTGNQPQHF	TGTGCCAGCAGTTATACAGGGAATCAGCCCCAGCATTTT
few	TRBJ2-1	TRBV20-1	NA	CSLNSGRGANEQFF	TGCAGCCTCAACTCAGGGAGAGGGGCCAATGAGCAGTTCTTC
NA	TRBJ2-1	TRBV18	TRBD1	CASSPPNMDRGIYNEQFF	TGTGCCAGCTCACCACCGAACATGGACAGGGGTATCTACAATGAGCAGTTCTTC
NA	TRBJ2-2	TRBV7-9	NA	CASSTRDLNTGELFF	TGTGCCAGCAGCACCCGGGACTTGAACACCGGGGAGCTGTTTTTT
few	TRBJ2-4	TRBV7-2	NA	CASTYSGLESVQYF	TGTGCCAGCACCTACTCCGGTCTTGAGTCGGTTCAGTACTTC
NA	TRBJ2-2	TRBV3-1	NA	CASSPQGLSNTGELFF	TGTGCCAGCAGCCCTCAGGGACTCTCGAACACCGGGGAGCTGTTTTTT
NA	TRBJ1-1	TRBV10-3	NA	CAISESLDPNTEAFF	TGTGCCATCAGTGAGTCCCTGGACCCGAACACTGAAGCTTTCTTT
few	TRBJ2-7	TRBV12-3/TRBV12-4	TRBD1	CASSAAGGDSNEQYF	TGTGCCAGCAGTGCGGCCGGTGGGGACAGCAACGAGCAGTACTTC
NA	TRBJ1-4	TRBV25-1	NA	CASHGQRGEKLFF	TGTGCCAGCCATGGCCAACGGGGAGAAAAACTGTTTTTT
few	TRBJ1-1	TRBV7-9	NA	CASSQTQGDTEAFF	TGTGCCAGCAGTCAAACGCAAGGCGACACTGAAGCTTTCTTT
few	TRBJ2-5	TRBV20-1	TRBD2	CSARGGASGASQETQYF	TGCAGTGCTAGAGGAGGAGCTAGCGGGGCCTCTCAAGAGACCCAGTACTTC
NA	TRBJ1-2	TRBV25-1	NA	CASSEYASYGYTF	TGTGCCAGCAGTGAATATGCGAGCTATGGCTACACCTTC
NA	TRBJ2-1	TRBV7-2	TRBD2	CASSLKGGGSYNEQFF	TGTGCCAGCAGCTTAAAGGGCGGGGGGTCCTACAATGAGCAGTTCTTC
few	TRBJ2-7	TRBV12-3/TRBV12-4	TRBD2	CASSRSGAYEQYF	TGTGCCAGCAGCCGAAGCGGGGCGTACGAGCAGTACTTC
many	TRBJ1-2	TRBV20-1	NA	CSARDYGAARAHGYTF	TGCAGTGCTAGAGATTACGGGGCCGCTAGGGCCCATGGCTACACCTTC
NA	TRBJ1-1	TRBV20-1	NA	CSARDSQVNTEAFF	TGCAGTGCTAGAGACTCCCAGGTGAACACTGAAGCTTTCTTT
NA	TRBJ1-1	TRBV9	NA	CASSVVGSNTEAFF	TGTGCCAGCAGCGTCGTAGGATCGAACACTGAAGCTTTCTTT
few	TRBJ1-2	TRBV19	NA	CASKQGHGYYGYTF	TGTGCCAGTAAACAGGGACACGGTTACTATGGCTACACCTTC
few	TRBJ2-5	TRBV6-5	NA	CASSNQGTQYF	TGTGCCAGCAGCAACCAGGGGACCCAGTACTTC
few	TRBJ1-2	TRBV6-5	TRBD1	CASSFTGGHGYTF	TGTGCCAGCAGTTTTACAGGGGGCCATGGCTACACCTTC
NA	TRBJ2-1	TRBV20-1	NA	CSASARDSLWGQFF	TGCAGTGCTAGCGCCCGGGACTCCCTTTGGGGGCAGTTCTTC
NA	TRBJ2-3	TRBV4-1	TRBD2	CASSQVAAGGRGTDTQYF	TGCGCCAGCAGCCAAGTAGCAGCGGGGGGGCGAGGCACAGATACGCAGTATTTT
few	TRBJ2-3	TRBV12-3/TRBV12-4	NA	CASSLMGTTQYF	TGTGCCAGCAGTTTAATGGGGACTACGCAGTATTTT
few	TRBJ2-7	TRBV5-1	NA	CASSLTGSGYEQYF	TGCGCCAGCAGCTTGACAGGGAGTGGATACGAGCAGTACTTC
few	TRBJ1-6	TRBV12-3/TRBV12-4	TRBD1	CASSLVPDRVSPLHF	TGTGCCAGCAGTTTGGTCCCGGACAGGGTTTCACCCCTCCACTTT
NA	TRBJ2-3	TRBV19	TRBD2	CASTPGTSGADTQYF	TGTGCCAGTACCCCTGGGACTAGCGGGGCAGATACGCAGTATTTT